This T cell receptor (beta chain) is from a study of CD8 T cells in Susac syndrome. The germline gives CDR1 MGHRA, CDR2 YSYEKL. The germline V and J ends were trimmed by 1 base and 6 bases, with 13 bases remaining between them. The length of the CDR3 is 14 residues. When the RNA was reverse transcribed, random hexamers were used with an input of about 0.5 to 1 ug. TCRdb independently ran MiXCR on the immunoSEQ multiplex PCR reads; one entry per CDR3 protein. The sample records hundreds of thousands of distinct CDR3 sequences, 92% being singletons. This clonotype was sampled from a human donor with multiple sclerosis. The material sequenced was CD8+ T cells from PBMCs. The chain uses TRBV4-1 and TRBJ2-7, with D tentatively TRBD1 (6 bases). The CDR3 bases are TGCGCCAGCAGCCAAGTCTGGGGGCGGGCCGAGCAGTACTTC. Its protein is CASSQVWGRAEQYF.